This TCR beta chain comes out of a study of cytomegalovirus exposure and HLA in healthy donors. The study's findings and limits: Donors belonging to an Asian-associated ancestry cluster reportedly showed fewer N-insertions in productive TCRs than the roughly 670-donor mean, according to what a later analysis found. A later analysis linked a missense variant in DCLRE1C to the trimming of TCR beta V and J genes.

Germline V lookup: CDR1 MRHNA, CDR2 SNTAGT. The CDR3 totals 15 residues. V dropped 4 bases and J dropped 7; count of bases not matched to a gene: 9. A multiplex PCR was run with 60 Vbeta primers and 13 Jbeta primers. Generated by immunoSEQ multiplex PCR, the TCRdb table keeps only in-frame clones and is missing some. The table records roughly 100,000 clones, more than 65% of them present only once. Remarks on this clone: Its antigen remains unknown.

The TCR originated in a man in his forties in good health and CMV-seropositive. This chain joins TRBV6-4 and TRBJ2-2; 7 nucleotides align to TRBD2. The sample was PBMCs. CDR3 DNA sequence: TGTGCCAGCAGTGGCTCTCCGGGAGGACACGGGGAGCTGTTTTTT. Protein sequence: CASSGSPGGHGELFF.